These 2 T cell receptor beta chains share one sample of origin, sequenced in a study of T-cell memory formation after mild COVID-19. TCRdb independently ran MiXCR on the 5' RACE reads; one entry per CDR3 protein. The top ten hold 10% to 15% of the sample, which has over 45,000 distinct CDR3 sequences, 9.3% seen once. Sequencing used PBMCs or a T cell subset sorted from them (not recorded which). Every receptor here comes from an adult woman who had mild COVID-19 (a few samples of this study predate the infection). Cell type and time point are not known.

This clonotype was found a few times. The chain links TRBV10-3 to TRBJ1-3, with D unclear. V lost 2 bases and J 5 bases, leaving 13 bases between the germline ends. This CDR3 comprises 15 residues. The germline CDR1 and CDR2 sequences are ENHRY and SYGVKD. Here the CDR3 reads CAISENQHTRNTIYF. The DNA for the CDR3 is TGTGCCATCAGTGAGAATCAGCACACCCGAAACACCATATATTTT.

This clonotype turned up a few times. J is TRBJ2-2 and V is TRBV7-8; either TRBD1 or TRBD2 may supply D (5 bases each). With 6 bases removed from V and 5 bases from J, the gap between germline ends came to 13 bases. The germline CDR1 and CDR2 sequences are SGHVS and FQNEAQ. The CDR3 runs to 14 residues. As DNA, the CDR3 is TGTGCCAGCAGGCTTCATGAGGGGACCGGGGAGCTGTTTTTT. It yields the protein CASRLHEGTGELFF.